Sequencing of this T cell receptor beta chain was carried out in a study of CD8 T cell repertoires and HIV-1 epitope variants. Study context: IL-2, IL-7 and IL-15 were added on days 3 and 7 of 10-day cultures.

This clone has just a few counts. Antigen: not known. Sequencing of TCR beta CDR3 used immunoSEQ survey depth. Profiling relied on immunoSEQ multiplex PCR, and the TCRdb table lists in-frame clones only, not all of them. This sample carries under 5,500 clones, 66% of them seen once, and the ten largest clones take 43%. The germline V gene has CDR1 MNHEY and CDR2 SMNVEV (reference sequence). Trimming cost V 3 bases and J 4 bases, with 15 bases left between them. The CDR3 consists of 15 residues. The V call is TRBV27, the J call TRBJ2-5, with D perhaps TRBD1 (6 bases). This receptor was obtained from a male donor with HIV. Sequencing was performed on cultured CD8+ T cells derived from PBMCs. Written as DNA, the CDR3 is TGTGCCAGCAGTTTGTCTACAGGGATGGGAGAGACCCAGTACTTC. Amino acid sequence: CASSLSTGMGETQYF.